The rows below give T cell receptor beta chains drawn from one sample of a study of shared clonotypes between healthy human individuals. Clones were read by immunoSEQ multiplex PCR, and TCRdb kept only the in-frame ones, dropping some. The sample has roughly 500,000 clones; 81% are singletons. Sequencing was carried out using PBMCs. The receptors were gathered from a woman aged 40 to 49 in good health. Some clones in this sample may be carry-over from other donors' samples. CDR3s include the opening cysteine and the closing phenylalanine or tryptophan. D genes are given only for firm matches. Some rows mark clone size as missing; the rest say once, few, many or name a class of expanded clone.

V gene	D gene	J gene	clone size	CDR3 protein	CDR3 DNA
TRBV6-5	NA	TRBJ2-7	NA	CASSYWVGGAYEQYF	TGTGCCAGCAGTTACTGGGTGGGGGGAGCCTACGAGCAGTACTTC
TRBV27	TRBD2	TRBJ2-1	NA	CASSSGTSGSGEQFF	TGTGCCAGCAGTTCCGGGACTAGCGGGAGCGGTGAGCAGTTCTTC
TRBV28	TRBD1	TRBJ2-1	NA	CASSFHRGTNEQFF	TGTGCCAGCAGTTTCCACAGGGGGACCAATGAGCAGTTCTTC
TRBV7-3	TRBD1	TRBJ2-6	NA	CASSLDRAGSGANVLTF	TGTGCCAGCAGCCTGGACAGGGCGGGGTCCGGGGCCAACGTCCTGACTTTC
TRBV30	NA	TRBJ1-2	NA	CAWRALGVSNYGYTF	TGTGCCTGGCGAGCACTAGGGGTTTCCAACTATGGCTACACCTTC
TRBV29-1	TRBD1	TRBJ2-5	NA	CSVPGQGQETQYF	TGCAGCGTCCCGGGACAGGGCCAAGAGACCCAGTACTTC
TRBV30	NA	TRBJ1-4	once	CAWSVQVEKLFF	TGTGCCTGGAGTGTACAAGTTGAAAAACTGTTTTTT
TRBV5-1	TRBD1	TRBJ2-5	NA	CASSMGQLGVEETQYF	TGCGCCAGCAGCATGGGACAGTTAGGCGTAGAAGAGACCCAGTACTTC
TRBV7-8	NA	TRBJ1-5	NA	CASSLTVYNQPQHF	TGTGCCAGCAGCCTAACTGTGTACAATCAGCCCCAGCATTTT
TRBV19	NA	TRBJ1-1	few	CASSTQGYTEAFF	TGTGCCAGTAGTACGCAGGGTTACACTGAAGCTTTCTTT
TRBV14	TRBD2	TRBJ2-5	NA	CASSLRAGRETQYF	TGTGCCAGCAGCCTTAGGGCCGGGAGGGAGACCCAGTACTTC
TRBV28	TRBD1	TRBJ2-7	NA	CASSGGPGQGTDEQYF	TGTGCCAGCAGTGGGGGGCCGGGACAGGGGACAGACGAGCAGTACTTC
TRBV5-4	NA	TRBJ2-7	NA	CASSRDTGGYEQYF	TGTGCCAGCAGCCGGGACACGGGGGGCTACGAGCAGTACTTC
TRBV2	TRBD1	TRBJ2-7	NA	CASSERGDRGPYEQYF	TGTGCCAGCAGTGAAAGGGGGGACAGGGGGCCCTACGAGCAGTACTTC
TRBV5-8	NA	TRBJ1-5	few	CASSLAGGNQPQHF	TGTGCCAGCAGCTTGGCTGGAGGCAATCAGCCCCAGCATTTT
TRBV6-1	TRBD2	TRBJ2-3	NA	CASSVHGRNEYTDTQYF	TGTGCCAGCAGTGTCCACGGGAGGAACGAGTACACAGATACGCAGTATTTT
TRBV27	NA	TRBJ2-5	NA	CASNISGSGAQYF	TGTGCCAGCAACATTAGCGGCTCAGGGGCCCAGTACTTC
TRBV4-2	TRBD2	TRBJ2-7	NA	CASSQEPGLAGYEQYF	TGTGCCAGCAGCCAAGAACCGGGACTAGCGGGTTACGAGCAGTACTTC
TRBV18	NA	TRBJ1-2	NA	CASSLQGDYGYTF	TGTGCCAGCTCATTACAGGGAGACTATGGCTACACCTTC
TRBV9	NA	TRBJ2-3	NA	CASSVVADSTDTQYF	TGTGCCAGCAGCGTAGTAGCGGACAGCACAGATACGCAGTATTTT
TRBV29-1	TRBD2	TRBJ2-1	NA	CSVPGTSALNEQFF	TGCAGCGTTCCCGGGACTAGCGCGCTCAATGAGCAGTTCTTC
TRBV27	TRBD1	TRBJ2-1	NA	CASSFEGQPYNEQFF	TGTGCCAGCAGTTTCGAGGGACAGCCGTACAATGAGCAGTTCTTC